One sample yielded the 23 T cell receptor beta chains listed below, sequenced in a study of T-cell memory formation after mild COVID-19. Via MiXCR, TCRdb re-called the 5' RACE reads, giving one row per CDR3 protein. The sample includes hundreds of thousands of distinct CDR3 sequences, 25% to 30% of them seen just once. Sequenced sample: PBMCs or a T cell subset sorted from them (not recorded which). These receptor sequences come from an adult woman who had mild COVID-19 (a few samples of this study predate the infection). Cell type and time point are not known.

As DNA, the CDR3 is TGTGCCAGCAGCGAGGTACCGGGACTAGTCACAGATACGCAGTATTTT. It encodes CASSEVPGLVTDTQYF. This chain links TRBV9 with TRBJ2-3; 8 bases are shared with TRBD2. Trimming at V came to 3 bases and at J to 2 bases, leaving 8 bases not matched to a gene. The CDR3 is made up of 16 amino acids. The germline gives CDR1 SGDLS, CDR2 YYNGEE.

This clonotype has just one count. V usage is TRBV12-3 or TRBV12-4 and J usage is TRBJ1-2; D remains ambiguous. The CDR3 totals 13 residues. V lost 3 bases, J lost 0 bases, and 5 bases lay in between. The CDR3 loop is CASSFVSNYGYTF. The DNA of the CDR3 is TGTGCCAGCAGTTTTGTATCTAACTATGGCTACACCTTC.

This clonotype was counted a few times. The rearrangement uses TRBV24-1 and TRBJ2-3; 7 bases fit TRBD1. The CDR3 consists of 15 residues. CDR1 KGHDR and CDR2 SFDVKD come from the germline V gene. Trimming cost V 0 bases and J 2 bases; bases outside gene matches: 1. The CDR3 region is CATSDLGQDTDTQYF. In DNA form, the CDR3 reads TGTGCCACCAGTGATTTGGGACAGGACACAGATACGCAGTATTTT.

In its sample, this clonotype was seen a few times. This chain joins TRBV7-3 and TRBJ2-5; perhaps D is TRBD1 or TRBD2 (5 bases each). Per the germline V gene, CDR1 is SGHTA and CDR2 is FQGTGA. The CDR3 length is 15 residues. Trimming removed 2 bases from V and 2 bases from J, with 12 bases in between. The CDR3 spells CASSLGGERQETQYF. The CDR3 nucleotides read TGTGCCAGCAGCTTAGGGGGAGAGAGGCAAGAGACCCAGTACTTC. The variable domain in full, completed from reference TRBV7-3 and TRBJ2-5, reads GAGVSQTPSNKVTEKGKYVELRCDPISGHTALYWYRQSLGQGPEFLIYFQGTGAADDSGLPNDRFFAVRPEGSVSTLKIQRTERGDSAVYLCASSLGGERQETQYFGPGTRLLVL.

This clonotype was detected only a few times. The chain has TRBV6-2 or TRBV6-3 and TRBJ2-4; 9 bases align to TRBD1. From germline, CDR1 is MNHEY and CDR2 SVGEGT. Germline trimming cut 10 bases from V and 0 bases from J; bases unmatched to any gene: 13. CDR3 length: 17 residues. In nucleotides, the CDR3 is TGTGCCACAAGGGACAGGGTTACAGCGGCAGCCAAAAACATTCAGTACTTC. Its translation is CATRDRVTAAAKNIQYF.

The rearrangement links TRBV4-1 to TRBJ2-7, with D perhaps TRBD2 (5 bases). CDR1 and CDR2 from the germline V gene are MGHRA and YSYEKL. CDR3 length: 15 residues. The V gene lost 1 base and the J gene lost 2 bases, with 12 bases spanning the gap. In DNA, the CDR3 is TGCGCCAGCAGCCAAGTCAGGACTGACACCTACGAGCAGTACTTC. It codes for CASSQVRTDTYEQYF.

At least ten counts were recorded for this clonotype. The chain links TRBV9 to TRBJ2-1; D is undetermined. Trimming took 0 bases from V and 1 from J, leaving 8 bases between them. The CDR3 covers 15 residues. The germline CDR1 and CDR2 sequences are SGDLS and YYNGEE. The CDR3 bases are TGTGCCAGCAGCGTAGGTAGTGTGTCCTACAATGAGCAGTTCTTC. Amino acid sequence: CASSVGSVSYNEQFF.

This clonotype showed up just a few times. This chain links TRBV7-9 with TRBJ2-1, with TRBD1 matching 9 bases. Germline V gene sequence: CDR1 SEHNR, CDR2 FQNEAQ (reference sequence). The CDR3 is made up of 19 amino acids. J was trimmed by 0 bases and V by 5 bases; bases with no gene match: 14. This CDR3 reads CASSHPIGTGTSSYNEQFF. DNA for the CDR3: TGTGCCAGCAGCCACCCCATCGGGACAGGGACCAGCTCCTACAATGAGCAGTTCTTC.

The CDR3 here is CASNEGLYNQPQHF. The CDR3 DNA reads TGTGCCAGCAATGAGGGGCTCTACAATCAGCCCCAGCATTTT. The V call is TRBV2, the J call TRBJ1-5; D perhaps matches TRBD1 (5 bases). The CDR3 spans 14 residues. Germline V gene sequence: CDR1 SNHLY, CDR2 FYNNEI. Trimming removed 7 bases from V and 3 bases from J, with 13 bases in between.

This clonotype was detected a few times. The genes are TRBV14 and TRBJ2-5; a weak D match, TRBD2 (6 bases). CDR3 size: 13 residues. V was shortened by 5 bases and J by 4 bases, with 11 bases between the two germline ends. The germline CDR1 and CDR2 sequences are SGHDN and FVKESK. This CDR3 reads CASSARGGETQYF. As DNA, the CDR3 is TGTGCCAGCAGCGCACGGGGAGGAGAGACCCAGTACTTC.

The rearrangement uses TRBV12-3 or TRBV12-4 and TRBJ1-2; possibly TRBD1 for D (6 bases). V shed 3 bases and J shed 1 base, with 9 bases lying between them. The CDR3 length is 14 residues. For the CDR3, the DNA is TGTGCCAGCAGTTTCGGGGACAATAACTATGGCTACACCTTC. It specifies CASSFGDNNYGYTF.

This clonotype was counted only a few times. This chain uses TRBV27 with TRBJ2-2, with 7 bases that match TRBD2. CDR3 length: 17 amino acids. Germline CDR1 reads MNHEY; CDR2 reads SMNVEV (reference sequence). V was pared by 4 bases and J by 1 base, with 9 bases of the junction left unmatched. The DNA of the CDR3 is TGTGCCAGCAGTTCGTTCCTCAGCGGGAAGAACACCGGGGAGCTGTTTTTT. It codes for CASSSFLSGKNTGELFF.

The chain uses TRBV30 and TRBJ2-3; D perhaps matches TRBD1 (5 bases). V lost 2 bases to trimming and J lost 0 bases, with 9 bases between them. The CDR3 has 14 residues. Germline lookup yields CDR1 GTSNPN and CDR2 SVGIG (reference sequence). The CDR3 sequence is CAWSRTGSTDTQYF. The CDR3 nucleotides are TGTGCCTGGAGTCGTACAGGCAGCACAGATACGCAGTATTTT.

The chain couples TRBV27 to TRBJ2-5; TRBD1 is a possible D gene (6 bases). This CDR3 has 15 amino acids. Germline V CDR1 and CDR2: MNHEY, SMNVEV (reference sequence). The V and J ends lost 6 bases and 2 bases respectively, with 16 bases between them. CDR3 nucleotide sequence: TGTGCCAGCAGAAGAGGGGGTTGGTCTCAAGAGACCCAGTACTTC. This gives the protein CASRRGGWSQETQYF.

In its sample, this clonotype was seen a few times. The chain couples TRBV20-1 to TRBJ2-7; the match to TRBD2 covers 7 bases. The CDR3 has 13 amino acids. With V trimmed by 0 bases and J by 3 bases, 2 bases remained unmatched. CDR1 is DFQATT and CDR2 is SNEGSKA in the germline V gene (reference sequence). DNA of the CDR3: TGCAGTGCTAGAGATGCGGGGGACTACGAGCAGTACTTC. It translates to CSARDAGDYEQYF.

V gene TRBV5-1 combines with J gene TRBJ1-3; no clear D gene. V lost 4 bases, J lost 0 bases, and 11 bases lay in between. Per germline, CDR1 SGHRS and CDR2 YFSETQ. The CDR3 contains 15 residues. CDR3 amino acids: CASSEGGGSGNTIYF. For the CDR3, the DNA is TGCGCCAGCAGCGAGGGTGGAGGCTCTGGAAACACCATATATTTT.

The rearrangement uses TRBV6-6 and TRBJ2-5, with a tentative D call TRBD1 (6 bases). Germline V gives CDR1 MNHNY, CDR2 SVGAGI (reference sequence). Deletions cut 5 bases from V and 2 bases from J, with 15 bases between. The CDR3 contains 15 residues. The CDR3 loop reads CASSPLGTPQETQYF. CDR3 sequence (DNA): TGTGCCAGCAGTCCTCTCGGGACACCACAAGAGACCCAGTACTTC.

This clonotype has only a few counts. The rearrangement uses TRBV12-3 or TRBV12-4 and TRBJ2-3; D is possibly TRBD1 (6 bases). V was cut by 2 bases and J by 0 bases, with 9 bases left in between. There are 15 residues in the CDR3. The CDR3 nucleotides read TGTGCCAGCAGTTTAAGGGGGAGCAGCACAGATACGCAGTATTTT. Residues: CASSLRGSSTDTQYF.

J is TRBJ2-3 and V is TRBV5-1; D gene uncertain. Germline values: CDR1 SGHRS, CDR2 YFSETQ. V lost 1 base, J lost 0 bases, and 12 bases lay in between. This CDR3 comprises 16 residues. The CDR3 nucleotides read TGCGCCAGCAGCTTGTTTGCAGGCCATAGCACAGATACGCAGTATTTT. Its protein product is CASSLFAGHSTDTQYF.

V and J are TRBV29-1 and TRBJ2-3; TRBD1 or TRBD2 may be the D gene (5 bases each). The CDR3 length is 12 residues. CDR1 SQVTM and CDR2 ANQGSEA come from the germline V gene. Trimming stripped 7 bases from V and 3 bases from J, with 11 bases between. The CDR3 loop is CSAVWGTDTQYF. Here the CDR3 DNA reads TGCAGCGCGGTTTGGGGGACAGATACGCAGTATTTT.

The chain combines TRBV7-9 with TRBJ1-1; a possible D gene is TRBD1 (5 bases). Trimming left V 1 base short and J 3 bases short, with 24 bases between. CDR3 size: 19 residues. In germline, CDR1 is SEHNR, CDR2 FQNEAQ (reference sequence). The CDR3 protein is CASSLESGSWPGWDTEAFF. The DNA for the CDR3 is TGTGCCAGCAGCTTAGAGTCAGGGAGTTGGCCTGGCTGGGACACTGAAGCTTTCTTT.

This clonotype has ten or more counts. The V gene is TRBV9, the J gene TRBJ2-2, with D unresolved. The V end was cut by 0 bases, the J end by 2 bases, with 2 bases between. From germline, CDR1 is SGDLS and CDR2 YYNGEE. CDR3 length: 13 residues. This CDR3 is CASSVGNTGELFF. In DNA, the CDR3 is TGTGCCAGCAGCGTAGGCAACACCGGGGAGCTGTTTTTT.

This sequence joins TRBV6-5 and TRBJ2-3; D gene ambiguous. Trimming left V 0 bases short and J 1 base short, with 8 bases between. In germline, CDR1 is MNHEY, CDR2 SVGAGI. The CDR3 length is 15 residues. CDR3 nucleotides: TGTGCCAGCAGTTACTCGATTCAAGGCACAGATACGCAGTATTTT. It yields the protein CASSYSIQGTDTQYF.